This TCR beta chain derives from a study of control samples from healthy donors and cancer patients. Using immunoSEQ multiplex PCR, the repertoire was profiled, and TCRdb retains in-frame clones only, with some absent. The sample shows approximately 150,000 clones, just over 85% of them seen only once. Germline V gene data show CDR1 as LNHDA and CDR2 as SQIVND (reference sequence). With V trimmed by 5 bases and J by 0 bases, 4 bases remained unmatched. The CDR3 is 14 residues long. The chain combines TRBV19 with TRBJ2-7; 7 bases align to TRBD1. The material sequenced was blood. This TCR was sampled from a man younger than 35 in good health. The CDR3 loop reads CASSPGQSSYEQYF. CDR3 in DNA: TGTGCCAGTAGTCCGGGACAGAGCTCCTACGAGCAGTACTTC.